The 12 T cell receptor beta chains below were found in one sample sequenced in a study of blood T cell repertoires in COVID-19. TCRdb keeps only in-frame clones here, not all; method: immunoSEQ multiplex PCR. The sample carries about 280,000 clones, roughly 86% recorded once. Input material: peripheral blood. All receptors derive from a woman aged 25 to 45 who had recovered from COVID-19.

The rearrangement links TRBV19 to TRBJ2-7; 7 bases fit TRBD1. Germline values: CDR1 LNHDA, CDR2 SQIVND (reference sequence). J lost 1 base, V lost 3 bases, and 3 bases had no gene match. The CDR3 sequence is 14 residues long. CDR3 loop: CASSIGQESYEQYF. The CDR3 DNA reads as TGTGCCAGTAGTATTGGACAGGAGTCCTACGAGCAGTACTTC.

This chain's CDR3 is CASVPPPAIQETQYF. CDR3 in DNA: TGTGCCAGCGTCCCCCCCCCAGCGATCCAAGAGACCCAGTACTTC. V is TRBV21-1 and J is TRBJ2-5; the table names TRBD2, a call not compared with the DNA. TRBV21-1 is tagged as a pseudogene. This CDR3 is built from 15 residues.

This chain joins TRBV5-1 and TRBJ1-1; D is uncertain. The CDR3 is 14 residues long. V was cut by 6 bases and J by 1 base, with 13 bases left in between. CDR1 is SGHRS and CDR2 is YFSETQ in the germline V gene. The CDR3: CASTLAPGNTEAFF. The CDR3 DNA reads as TGCGCCAGCACCCTGGCACCGGGGAACACTGAAGCTTTCTTT.

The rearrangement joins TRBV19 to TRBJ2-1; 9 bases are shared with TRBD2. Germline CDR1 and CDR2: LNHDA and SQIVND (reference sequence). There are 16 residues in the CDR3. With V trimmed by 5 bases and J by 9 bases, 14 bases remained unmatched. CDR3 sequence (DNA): TGTGCCAGTAGTGGGTCTAGCGGGGACCTGATCAGTGAGCAGTTCTTC. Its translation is CASSGSSGDLISEQFF. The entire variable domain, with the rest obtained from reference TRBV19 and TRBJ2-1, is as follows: DGGITQSPKYLFRKEGQNVTLSCEQNLNHDAMYWYRQDPGQGLRLIYYSQIVNDFQKGDIAEGYSVSREKKESFPLTVTSAQKNPTAFYLCASSGSSGDLISEQFFGPGTRLTVL.

CDR3 residues: CASSPAGVEETQYF. DNA of the CDR3: TGTGCCAGCTCACCGGCGGGGGTTGAAGAGACCCAGTACTTC. This chain links TRBV18 with TRBJ2-5, with TRBD2 matching 7 bases. The V gene's germline CDR1 is KGHSH and CDR2 LQKENI. There are 14 residues in the CDR3. J gave up 3 bases and V 3 bases, and 4 bases lay outside the gene matches. Supplemented by reference TRBV18 and TRBJ2-5, the full variable domain reads NAGVMQNPRHLVRRRGQEARLRCSPMKGHSHVYWYRQLPEEGLKFMVYLQKENIIDESGMPKERFSAEFPKEGPSILRIQQVVRGDSAAYFCASSPAGVEETQYFGPGTRLLVL.

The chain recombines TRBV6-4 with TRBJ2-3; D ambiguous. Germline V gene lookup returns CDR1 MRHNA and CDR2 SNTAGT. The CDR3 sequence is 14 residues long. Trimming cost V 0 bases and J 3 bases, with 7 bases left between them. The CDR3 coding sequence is TGTGCCAGCAGTGACTCGGCAGTAACAGATACGCAGTATTTT. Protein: CASSDSAVTDTQYF.

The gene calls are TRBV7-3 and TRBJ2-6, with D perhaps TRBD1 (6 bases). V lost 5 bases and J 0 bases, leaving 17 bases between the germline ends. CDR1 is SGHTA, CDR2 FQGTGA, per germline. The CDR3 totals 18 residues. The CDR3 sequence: CASSPQGTSSSGANVLTF. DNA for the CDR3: TGTGCCAGCAGCCCACAGGGTACCTCTAGCTCTGGGGCCAACGTCCTGACTTTC.

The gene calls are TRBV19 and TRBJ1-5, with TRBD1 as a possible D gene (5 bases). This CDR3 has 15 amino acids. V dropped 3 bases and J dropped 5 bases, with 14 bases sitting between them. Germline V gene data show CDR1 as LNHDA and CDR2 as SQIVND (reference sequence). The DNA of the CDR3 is TGTGCCAGTAGTATTGTTAGATGGGGCGATCAGCCCCAGCATTTT. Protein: CASSIVRWGDQPQHF.

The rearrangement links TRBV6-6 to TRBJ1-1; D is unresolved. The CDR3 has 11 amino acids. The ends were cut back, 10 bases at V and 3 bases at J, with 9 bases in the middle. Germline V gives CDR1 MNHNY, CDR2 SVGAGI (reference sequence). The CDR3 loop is CATSGDTEAFF. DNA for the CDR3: TGTGCCACCTCCGGGGACACTGAAGCTTTCTTT.

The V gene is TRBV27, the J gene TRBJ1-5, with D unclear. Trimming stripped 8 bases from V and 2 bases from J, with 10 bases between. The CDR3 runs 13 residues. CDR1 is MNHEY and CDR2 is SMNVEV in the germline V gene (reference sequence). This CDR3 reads CASGRRGNQPQHF. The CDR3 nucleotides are TGTGCCAGCGGCCGTCGGGGCAATCAGCCCCAGCATTTT.

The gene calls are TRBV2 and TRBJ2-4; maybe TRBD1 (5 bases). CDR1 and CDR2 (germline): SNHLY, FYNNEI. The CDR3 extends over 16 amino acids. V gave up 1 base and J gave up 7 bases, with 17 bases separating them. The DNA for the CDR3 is TGTGCCAGCAGTGAAGGGTCCCCAGGGAAGTGGAACATTCAGTACTTC. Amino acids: CASSEGSPGKWNIQYF.

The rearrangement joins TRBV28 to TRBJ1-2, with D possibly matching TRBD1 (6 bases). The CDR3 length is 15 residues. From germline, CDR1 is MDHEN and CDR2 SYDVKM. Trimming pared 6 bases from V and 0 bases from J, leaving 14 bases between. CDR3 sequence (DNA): TGTGCCAGCAGATCAGAGGGGGAAGCTAACTATGGCTACACCTTC. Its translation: CASRSEGEANYGYTF.